The 24 T cell receptor beta chains below come from one sample, sequenced in a study of shared clonotypes between healthy human individuals. Clones were read by immunoSEQ multiplex PCR, and TCRdb kept only the in-frame ones, dropping some. The sample contains approximately 350,000 clones, about 74% of which appear only once. The sequencing input was memory CD4+ T cells sorted from blood. Described subset: CD45RA-negative fraction. These TCRs come from a man aged 30-40 years in good health.

In its sample, this clone was seen a few times. The chain employs TRBV2 and TRBJ1-4; possibly TRBD1 for D (6 bases). V was shortened by 6 bases and J by 2 bases, with 10 bases between the two germline ends. Germline values: CDR1 SNHLY, CDR2 FYNNEI. The CDR3 runs to 14 residues. The CDR3 bases are TGTGCCAGCAGAAGCCAGGGGACTAATGAAAAACTGTTTTTT. Translated: CASRSQGTNEKLFF.

This clone has just a few counts. This sequence joins TRBV9 and TRBJ2-1, with TRBD2 identical over 7 bases. After removal of 2 bases from V and 5 bases from J, the junction contained 4 bases not matched to a gene. The CDR3 is 14 residues long. CDR1 and CDR2 (germline): SGDLS, YYNGEE. The CDR3 DNA sequence: TGTGCCAGCAGCGTGGCGGGAGCTAACAATGAGCAGTTCTTC. Translated, it gives CASSVAGANNEQFF. Full variable domain (outside the CDR3, taken from reference TRBV9 and TRBJ2-1): DSGVTQTPKHLITATGQRVTLRCSPRSGDLSVYWYQQSLDQGLQFLIQYYNGEERAKGNILERFSAQQFPDLHSELNLSSLELGDSALYFCASSVAGANNEQFFGPGTRLTVL.

This sequence joins TRBV9 and TRBJ2-3, with D unresolved. Germline V gene sequence: CDR1 SGDLS, CDR2 YYNGEE. The CDR3 length is 14 residues. Trimming pared 4 bases from V and 3 bases from J, leaving 12 bases between. The CDR3 coding sequence is TGTGCCAGCAGCCGGGCCGTGAGTACAGATACGCAGTATTTT. Its protein product is CASSRAVSTDTQYF.

V is TRBV10-2 and J is TRBJ1-1, with unresolved D. Per the germline V gene, CDR1 is WSHSY and CDR2 is SAAADI. The CDR3 has 13 amino acids. V gave up 7 bases and J gave up 0 bases, with 9 bases separating them. The CDR3 spells CASTGRMNTEAFF. The CDR3 nucleotides are TGCGCCAGCACCGGACGGATGAACACTGAAGCTTTCTTT.

This clone was seen more than once but under ten times. This chain links TRBV6-6 with TRBJ2-7; TRBD2 aligns across 10 bases. Unmatched junction bases numbered 6, after V lost 3 bases and J lost 10 bases. The V gene's germline CDR1 is MNHNY and CDR2 SVGAGI (reference sequence). This CDR3 region has 13 residues. The CDR3 is CASSYELAGFQYF. As DNA, the CDR3 is TGTGCCAGCAGTTATGAACTAGCGGGGTTTCAGTACTTC.

This clone was detected a few times. V is TRBV18 and J is TRBJ1-1; D unclear. From germline, CDR1 is KGHSH and CDR2 LQKENI. This CDR3 is 15 amino acids long. The V gene lost 3 bases and the J gene lost 5 bases, with 16 bases spanning the gap. CDR3 sequence reads: CASSPVTSGKTEAFF. Here the CDR3 DNA reads TGTGCCAGCTCACCGGTAACGTCGGGTAAGACTGAAGCTTTCTTT.

The V call is TRBV5-6, the J call TRBJ1-3; 7 nucleotides match TRBD1. Germline trimming cut 5 bases from V and 0 bases from J; bases unmatched to any gene: 2. Germline CDR1 reads SGHDT; CDR2 reads YYEEEE. This CDR3 is 14 amino acids long. The CDR3 loop is CASSGTDSGNTIYF. DNA for the CDR3: TGTGCCAGCAGTGGGACAGACTCTGGAAACACCATATATTTT.

This clone was recorded a few times. This chain joins TRBV15 and TRBJ2-7, with 8 nucleotides matching TRBD2. The CDR3 runs to 13 residues. Germline V CDR1 and CDR2: LNHNV, YYDKDF (reference sequence). The V gene end was trimmed by 6 bases and the J gene end by 2 bases; junction bases not matched to a gene: 3. CDR3 region: CATSIGRAYEQYF. The CDR3 DNA follows: TGTGCCACCAGTATCGGGAGGGCCTACGAGCAGTACTTC. Filled out from reference TRBV15 and TRBJ2-7, the complete variable domain reads DAMVIQNPRYQVTQFGKPVTLSCSQTLNHNVMYWYQQKSSQAPKLLFHYYDKDFNNEADTPDNFQSRRPNTSFCFLDIRSPGLGDTAMYLCATSIGRAYEQYFGPGTRLTVT.

The J gene is TRBJ2-1, the V gene TRBV14; the D is unclear. The CDR3 extends over 16 amino acids. Trimming removed 2 bases at V and 8 bases at J, with 19 bases between. Germline-derived CDR1 and CDR2 are SGHDN and FVKESK. Here the CDR3 DNA reads TGTGCCAGCAGCCAAAAAGGGTGGCGCAAGGCGGATGAGCAGTTCTTC. Encoded protein: CASSQKGWRKADEQFF.

The chain employs TRBV4-1 and TRBJ1-4, with D unresolved. The V gene's germline CDR1 is MGHRA and CDR2 YSYEKL. CDR3 length: 15 residues. V was cut by 2 bases and J by 2 bases, with 9 bases left in between. CDR3 DNA: TGCGCCAGCAGCCAACTGGTGACGACTAATGAAAAACTGTTTTTT. Its protein is CASSQLVTTNEKLFF.

The chain uses TRBV7-8 and TRBJ2-7; a possible D gene is TRBD2 (5 bases). The CDR3 is 13 amino acids. Germline V gives CDR1 SGHVS, CDR2 FQNEAQ. The V and J ends lost 0 bases and 3 bases respectively, with 6 bases between them. The CDR3 region is CASSLAGIYEQYF. In DNA form, the CDR3 reads TGTGCCAGCAGCTTAGCCGGGATCTACGAGCAGTACTTC.

V is TRBV2 and J is TRBJ2-2; D remains unclear. Germline V gives CDR1 SNHLY, CDR2 FYNNEI. V lost 4 bases to trimming and J lost 4 bases, with 10 bases between them. This CDR3 has 14 amino acids. CDR3 protein: CASSVLKGTGELFF. CDR3 in DNA: TGTGCCAGCAGTGTATTGAAGGGCACCGGGGAGCTGTTTTTT.

The rearrangement uses TRBV7-4 and TRBJ2-6; D perhaps matches TRBD1 (5 bases). The length of the CDR3 is 18 residues. The germline V gene has CDR1 SGHVT and CDR2 SQSDAQ. Trimming took off 4 bases at V and 5 bases at J, with 21 bases between the two ends. The CDR3 nucleotides read TGTGCCAGCAGCTGTACAGACAGCTCACAAAGTCGGGCCAACGTCCTGACTTTC. Amino acid sequence: CASSCTDSSQSRANVLTF.

V usage is TRBV25-1 and J usage is TRBJ2-1; D uncertain. The V end lost 5 bases, the J end lost 12 bases, and 11 bases lay between the germline ends. The CDR3 contains 11 residues. In germline, CDR1 is MGHDK, CDR2 SYGVNS. The CDR3 sequence is CASSLSDRQFF. CDR3 DNA: TGTGCCAGCAGTTTGAGCGATCGGCAGTTCTTC.

The sample holds a few counts of this clone. This chain connects TRBV7-2 to TRBJ2-1, with 7 positions matching TRBD2. J gave up 10 bases and V 6 bases, and 15 bases lay outside the gene matches. CDR1 is SGHTA and CDR2 is FQGNSA in the germline V gene. The CDR3 runs to 15 residues. The CDR3: CASSPSLAGAREQFF. CDR3 bases: TGTGCCAGCAGTCCCTCCCTGGCGGGAGCTCGGGAGCAGTTCTTC.

The chain employs TRBV29-1 and TRBJ2-3, with D perhaps assigned TRBD1 or TRBD2 (5 bases each). The CDR3 is 14 residues long. Germline assignment: CDR1 SQVTM and CDR2 ANQGSEA. V was cut by 6 bases and J by 6 bases, with 19 bases left in between. Here the CDR3 DNA reads TGCAGCGTCAAAGAGGGGTCGGGGATCGATACGCAGTATTTT. Protein: CSVKEGSGIDTQYF.

The chain uses TRBV19 and TRBJ2-2; D is possibly TRBD1 (5 bases). Per the germline V gene, CDR1 is LNHDA and CDR2 is SQIVND (reference sequence). Trimming took 7 bases from V and 2 from J, leaving 14 bases between them. This CDR3 has 15 residues. CDR3 DNA sequence: TGTGCCAGTAAAGGTAATGACAGAAACACCGGGGAGCTGTTTTTT. Protein sequence: CASKGNDRNTGELFF.

The V and J genes are TRBV27 and TRBJ2-2; possibly TRBD1 for D (6 bases). Germline CDR1 is MNHEY and CDR2 is SMNVEV (reference sequence). The CDR3 covers 15 residues. V was cut by 6 bases and J by 0 bases, with 11 bases left in between. The CDR3 DNA follows: TGTGCCAGCAGCTCCAGGACAGCGAACACCGGGGAGCTGTTTTTT. It encodes CASSSRTANTGELFF.

The V gene is TRBV7-2, the J gene TRBJ2-1; D is ambiguous. Germline V gives CDR1 SGHTA, CDR2 FQGNSA. Trimming took off 5 bases at V and 9 bases at J, with 17 bases between the two ends. This CDR3 is built from 14 residues. This chain's CDR3 is CASSPTQVPGEQFF. CDR3 coding DNA: TGTGCCAGCAGCCCGACTCAAGTCCCCGGTGAGCAGTTCTTC.

The V call is TRBV5-1, the J call TRBJ1-4; TRBD1 might be the D (5 bases). V lost 3 bases and J 2 bases, leaving 14 bases between the germline ends. Germline CDR1 is SGHRS and CDR2 is YFSETQ. The CDR3 runs to 16 residues. The CDR3 nucleotides are TGCGCCAGCAGCTCCCCGAGGGGTTCGACTAATGAAAAACTGTTTTTT. Residues: CASSSPRGSTNEKLFF.

This clone appeared a few times. The J gene is TRBJ2-1, the V gene TRBV11-2, with 12 bases fitting TRBD2. V shed 7 bases and J 7 bases; nucleotides not matched to a gene: 5. The CDR3 consists of 14 residues. From germline, CDR1 is SGHAT and CDR2 FQNNGV. For the CDR3, the DNA is TGTGCCAGCACCCTTACTAGCGGGAGGAATGAGCAGTTCTTC. This encodes CASTLTSGRNEQFF.

This chain joins TRBV9 and TRBJ2-7, with 9 bases matching TRBD2. After removal of 0 bases from V and 2 bases from J, the junction contained 6 bases not matched to a gene. Per germline, CDR1 SGDLS and CDR2 YYNGEE. The CDR3 has 16 amino acids. This chain's CDR3 is CASSVGTSAVPYEQYF. The CDR3 DNA sequence: TGTGCCAGCAGCGTAGGGACTAGCGCCGTGCCCTACGAGCAGTACTTC. The whole variable domain, remainder taken from reference TRBV9 and TRBJ2-7, is DSGVTQTPKHLITATGQRVTLRCSPRSGDLSVYWYQQSLDQGLQFLIQYYNGEERAKGNILERFSAQQFPDLHSELNLSSLELGDSALYFCASSVGTSAVPYEQYFGPGTRLTVT.

In regard to this clone: The same CDR3 can be traced to other DNA sequences in this sample. The chain has TRBV5-1 and TRBJ2-7; no clear D gene. V was pared by 1 base and J by 2 bases, with 10 bases between. Germline CDR1 SGHRS, CDR2 YFSETQ. The CDR3 is 14 residues long. In DNA form, the CDR3 reads TGCGCCAGCAGCTTGCTTGGGGAAACCTACGAGCAGTACTTC. This gives the protein CASSLLGETYEQYF.

In this sample, this clone turned up a few times. J is TRBJ1-1 and V is TRBV28; TRBD1 agrees at 9 bases. Trimming cost V 4 bases and J 5 bases; bases outside gene matches: 20. Germline V gene data show CDR1 as MDHEN and CDR2 as SYDVKM. The CDR3 sequence is 19 residues long. CDR3 bases: TGTGCCAGCAGTTCACGACTCATTCCCGGGACAGGGCCAGGAACTGAAGCTTTCTTT. Translating gives CASSSRLIPGTGPGTEAFF.